One sample yielded the 32 T cell receptor beta chains listed below, sequenced in a study of blood T cell repertoires in COVID-19 (dated by TCRdb to 2018 to 2021). Library method: the immunoSEQ multiplex PCR assay. TCRdb retrieved this table from immuneACCESS and kept in-frame rearrangements only. Not all clones are present; in checked studies, unresolved V genes account for under half, and no reason is known for the remainder. Counted in this sample were about 400,000 clones; roughly nine tenths of them appeared once. Clones ranked in the top ten supply approximately 3% of the sample. The sequencing input was PBMCs or T cells enriched from blood (not recorded which). These receptors all stem from a woman younger than 45 who had recovered from COVID-19.

The chain couples TRBV2 to TRBJ1-1, with D possibly matching TRBD1 (5 bases). Trimming took 2 bases from V and 5 from J, leaving 15 bases between them. Germline lookup yields CDR1 SNHLY and CDR2 FYNNEI. The CDR3 is 15 amino acids. DNA of the CDR3: TGTGCCAGCAGTGAATATAAGGGGCGGATAACTGAAGCTTTCTTT. Amino acids: CASSEYKGRITEAFF. Together with reference TRBV2 and TRBJ1-1, the CDR3 gives the full variable domain: EPEVTQTPSHQVTQMGQEVILRCVPISNHLYFYWYRQILGQKVEFLVSFYNNEISEKSEIFDDQFSVERPDGSNFTLKIRSTKLEDSAMYFCASSEYKGRITEAFFGQGTRLTVV.

This chain links TRBV12-3 or TRBV12-4 with TRBJ2-1, with TRBD2 matching 7 bases. The CDR3 has 10 residues. With V trimmed by 6 bases and J by 15 bases, 5 bases remained unmatched. CDR3 loop: CASRGTKLFF. The CDR3 coding sequence is TGTGCCAGCAGAGGGACTAAGCTGTTCTTC.

The chain has TRBV6-2 or TRBV6-3 and TRBJ1-2; no clear D. With 2 bases removed from V and 4 bases from J, the gap between germline ends came to 14 bases. CDR1 and CDR2 from the germline V gene are MNHEY and SVGEGT. This CDR3 has 15 amino acids. CDR3 region: CASSYPQAAFYGYTF. The CDR3 nucleotides are TGTGCCAGCAGTTACCCCCAGGCAGCCTTCTATGGCTACACCTTC.

This chain uses TRBV7-9 with TRBJ2-7; D gene ambiguous. CDR1 is SEHNR and CDR2 is FQNEAQ in the germline V gene (reference sequence). Deletions cut 7 bases from V and 0 bases from J, with 10 bases between. This CDR3 comprises 13 residues. This chain's CDR3 is CASNRDNSYEQYF. As DNA, the CDR3 is TGTGCCAGCAATCGAGACAACTCCTACGAGCAGTACTTC.

The count of this clone is one. The rearrangement links TRBV29-1 to TRBJ1-2; 8 nucleotides agree with TRBD1. With V trimmed by 5 bases and J by 6 bases, 8 bases remained unmatched. In germline, CDR1 is SQVTM, CDR2 ANQGSEA. There are 13 residues in the CDR3. The CDR3 region has the DNA TGCAGCGTTTCCCGACAGGGGCTTGATGGCTACACCTTC. This sequence encodes CSVSRQGLDGYTF.

This clone turned up a few times. The chain has TRBV6-1 and TRBJ2-2; no clear D. The germline V gene encodes CDR1 MNHNS and CDR2 SASEGT. Trimming took 0 bases from V and 2 from J, leaving 7 bases between them. This CDR3 spans 15 amino acids. The DNA of the CDR3 is TGTGCCAGCAGTGAAGCTACAGAAAACACCGGGGAGCTGTTTTTT. It specifies CASSEATENTGELFF.

In this sample, this clone turned up a few times. The chain joins TRBV11-2 to TRBJ2-3, with TRBD2 identical over 13 bases. The CDR3 loop spans 14 amino acids. V was pared by 10 bases and J by 4 bases, with 5 bases of the junction left unmatched. CDR1 and CDR2 from the germline V gene are SGHAT and FQNNGV. CDR3 loop: CATQLAGGADTQYF. The CDR3 DNA reads as TGTGCCACCCAACTAGCGGGAGGGGCAGATACGCAGTATTTT.

The chain is built from TRBV5-1 and TRBJ1-1; maybe TRBD1 (5 bases). V gave up 8 bases and J gave up 4 bases, with 18 bases separating them. The CDR3 extends over 14 amino acids. The germline CDR1 and CDR2 sequences are SGHRS and YFSETQ. In DNA form, the CDR3 reads TGCGCCAGGACGGGAGCCGGGGCAACCACTGAAGCTTTCTTT. Amino acids: CARTGAGATTEAFF.

This sequence joins TRBV11-2 and TRBJ1-1; no clear D gene. Germline V gene data show CDR1 as SGHAT and CDR2 as FQNNGV. V lost 5 bases to trimming and J lost 0 bases, with 10 bases between them. This CDR3 region has 14 residues. CDR3 in amino acids: CASSPHTMNTEAFF. The CDR3 DNA follows: TGTGCCAGCAGCCCCCACACGATGAACACTGAAGCTTTCTTT. The full variable domain, with the rest looked up from reference TRBV11-2 and TRBJ1-1, is EAGVAQSPRYKIIEKRQSVAFWCNPISGHATLYWYQQILGQGPKLLIQFQNNGVVDDSQLPKDRFSAERLKGVDSTLKIQPAKLEDSAVYLCASSPHTMNTEAFFGQGTRLTVV.

The sample holds one count of this clone. The chain links TRBV28 to TRBJ2-7; D perhaps matches TRBD1 (5 bases). The CDR3 spans 14 residues. Trimming took 1 base from V and 2 from J, leaving 9 bases between them. CDR1 is MDHEN, CDR2 SYDVKM, per germline. The CDR3 spells CASSLSGRAYEQYF. The DNA for the CDR3 is TGTGCCAGCAGTTTATCGGGCAGGGCCTACGAGCAGTACTTC.

V usage is TRBV4-2 and J usage is TRBJ1-1; 8 positions match TRBD1. J lost 4 bases, V lost 1 base, and 5 bases had no gene match. CDR1 and CDR2 (germline): LGHNA, YNFKEQ. The CDR3 loop spans 15 amino acids. As DNA, the CDR3 is TGTGCCAGCAGCCAAGGGACAGGGTCTAGCACTGAAGCTTTCTTT. Its translation is CASSQGTGSSTEAFF.

The chain recombines TRBV7-9 with TRBJ2-5; 12 nucleotides match TRBD2. The germline V gene has CDR1 SEHNR and CDR2 FQNEAQ (reference sequence). The trim removed 2 bases at V and 5 bases at J, leaving 6 bases unmatched. This CDR3 spans 16 amino acids. The CDR3 here is CASSLMSSGGAETQYF. DNA for the CDR3: TGTGCCAGCAGCTTAATGTCTAGCGGGGGGGCTGAGACCCAGTACTTC.

The gene calls are TRBV19 and TRBJ1-2; tentatively, D is TRBD1 (5 bases). Germline-derived CDR1 and CDR2 are LNHDA and SQIVND (reference sequence). The CDR3 contains 14 residues. Trimming removed 7 bases from V and 4 bases from J, with 16 bases in between. The CDR3 loop reads CASTTDQGVYGYTF. The CDR3 nucleotides read TGTGCCAGTACCACTGACCAGGGTGTCTATGGCTACACCTTC.

The chain joins TRBV5-4 to TRBJ1-6, with 10 bases fitting TRBD1. The trim removed 1 base at V and 7 bases at J, leaving 2 bases unmatched. The length of the CDR3 is 15 residues. Per the germline V gene, CDR1 is SGHNT and CDR2 is YYREEE (reference sequence). CDR3: CASSLQDRGNSPLHF. The CDR3, as DNA: TGTGCCAGCAGCTTGCAGGACAGGGGGAATTCACCCCTCCACTTT.

DNA of the CDR3: TGTGCCAGTAGTATAGACTTACAAAGCGGGAGACCCTCCTACGAGCAGTACTTC. Encoded protein: CASSIDLQSGRPSYEQYF. The chain recombines TRBV19 with TRBJ2-7; TRBD2 agrees at 8 bases. CDR1 LNHDA and CDR2 SQIVND come from the germline V gene (reference sequence). The CDR3 extends over 18 amino acids. Unmatched junction bases numbered 10, after V lost 0 bases and J lost 0 bases.

This clone was counted once. This chain joins TRBV9 and TRBJ2-5; possible D gene TRBD2, 6 bases. The CDR3 totals 14 residues. Germline-derived CDR1 and CDR2 are SGDLS and YYNGEE. Trimming removed 3 bases from V and 7 bases from J, with 16 bases in between. The CDR3 sequence: CASSADYSLGTQYF. The CDR3 DNA sequence: TGTGCCAGCAGCGCGGACTATTCCCTGGGGACCCAGTACTTC.

The rearrangement joins TRBV28 to TRBJ2-7; D unclear. Per the germline V gene, CDR1 is MDHEN and CDR2 is SYDVKM. The CDR3 runs 12 residues. Trimming removed 6 bases from V and 0 bases from J, with 6 bases in between. CDR3 nucleotide sequence: TGTGCCAGCAGGACAAACTCCTACGAGCAGTACTTC. Amino acids: CASRTNSYEQYF.

The chain uses TRBV28 and TRBJ2-5; 10 nucleotides align to TRBD2. Losses at the gene ends were 3 bases for V and 2 bases for J; bases not matched to a gene: 3. The CDR3 contains 15 residues. In germline, CDR1 is MDHEN, CDR2 SYDVKM. The CDR3 sequence: CASSFSGGPQETQYF. For the CDR3, the DNA is TGTGCCAGCAGTTTTAGCGGGGGGCCGCAAGAGACCCAGTACTTC.

The V gene is TRBV11-2, the J gene TRBJ2-7, with a tentative D call TRBD1 (5 bases). V was pared by 5 bases and J by 0 bases, with 14 bases between. This CDR3 contains 15 residues. Germline lookup yields CDR1 SGHAT and CDR2 FQNNGV. CDR3 DNA: TGTGCCAGCAGCCCTAGTGCAGGGCCCTCCTACGAGCAGTACTTC. It specifies CASSPSAGPSYEQYF.

This chain joins TRBV6-2 or TRBV6-3 and TRBJ1-1; D ambiguous. This CDR3 spans 15 amino acids. The germline V and J ends were trimmed by 2 bases and 6 bases, with 16 bases remaining between them. Germline lookup yields CDR1 MNHEY and CDR2 SVGEGT. CDR3 DNA sequence: TGTGCCAGCAGTTACATTAGCTACACGTACGCTGAAGCTTTCTTT. Translation gives CASSYISYTYAEAFF.

The chain couples TRBV7-6 to TRBJ1-3, with D maybe TRBD1 (5 bases). Germline loops: CDR1 SGHVS, CDR2 FNYEAQ. The CDR3 extends over 17 amino acids. V lost 4 bases, J lost 0 bases, and 16 bases lay in between. As DNA, the CDR3 is TGTGCCAGCAGCTCCCGACCCGGGGGGAACTCTGGAAACACCATATATTTT. Translated, it gives CASSSRPGGNSGNTIYF.

The chain links TRBV19 to TRBJ2-6, with D perhaps matching TRBD2 (6 bases). V dropped 5 bases and J dropped 0 bases, with 14 bases sitting between them. CDR3 length: 17 residues. From germline, CDR1 is LNHDA and CDR2 SQIVND (reference sequence). CDR3 sequence: CASSVAGWVSGANVLTF. The CDR3 coding sequence is TGTGCCAGTAGTGTGGCGGGGTGGGTCTCTGGGGCCAACGTCCTGACTTTC.

As regards this clone: Distinct nucleotide sequences in the sample also encode this CDR3. CDR3 bases: TGTGCCAGCAGCAGTTCCCAGGGGAATAATTCACCCCTCCACTTT. Translated, it gives CASSSSQGNNSPLHF. V gene TRBV7-9 combines with J gene TRBJ1-6; maybe TRBD1 (6 bases). CDR3 length: 15 amino acids. Deletions cut 5 bases from V and 5 bases from J, with 13 bases between. The germline V gene encodes CDR1 SEHNR and CDR2 FQNEAQ (reference sequence).

The chain is built from TRBV5-4 and TRBJ1-3; D uncertain. The V end was cut by 1 base, the J end by 7 bases, with 12 bases between. This CDR3 is built from 14 residues. Germline CDR1 reads SGHNT; CDR2 reads YYREEE (reference sequence). In DNA, the CDR3 is TGTGCCAGCAGCTTGTGGAGGGCCTCCAACACCATATATTTT. Translation: CASSLWRASNTIYF. The complete variable domain, with remaining parts taken from reference TRBV5-4 and TRBJ1-3, reads ETGVTQSPTHLIKTRGQQVTLRCSSQSGHNTVSWYQQALGQGPQFIFQYYREEENGRGNFPPRFSGLQFPNYSSELNVNALELDDSALYLCASSLWRASNTIYFGEGSWLTVV.

The chain recombines TRBV5-6 with TRBJ1-2; D call uncertain. V lost 4 bases and J lost 1, with 8 bases in between. Per germline, CDR1 SGHDT and CDR2 YYEEEE. The CDR3 contains 13 residues. The CDR3 loop reads CASSNVGNYGYTF. The CDR3 coding sequence is TGTGCCAGCAGCAACGTCGGTAACTATGGCTACACCTTC.

V is TRBV5-1 and J is TRBJ1-1; maybe TRBD1 (5 bases). Trimming pared 4 bases from V and 10 bases from J, leaving 17 bases between. The CDR3 consists of 13 residues. Germline V CDR1 and CDR2: SGHRS, YFSETQ. CDR3 nucleotide sequence: TGCGCCAGCAGCAACGGGGGAAGTTTGGTAGCTTTCTTT. Residues: CASSNGGSLVAFF.

This clone was seen a few times. The chain uses TRBV3-1 (or the pseudogene TRBV3-2) and TRBJ1-2; possible D gene TRBD1, 5 bases. Germline lookup yields CDR1 LGHDT and CDR2 YNNKEL (reference sequence). This CDR3 has 16 amino acids. V was cut by 2 bases and J by 5 bases, with 18 bases left in between. The CDR3 loop reads CASSQSGLAGDYGYTF. CDR3 DNA: TGTGCCAGCAGCCAAAGTGGACTAGCGGGGGATTATGGCTACACCTTC.

CDR3 loop: CASSPGTGNYGYTF. The CDR3 DNA follows: TGTGCCAGCAGCCCAGGGACAGGGAACTATGGCTACACCTTC. This chain uses TRBV5-6 with TRBJ1-2; 9 bases agree with TRBD1. J was trimmed by 2 bases and V by 4 bases; bases with no gene match: 3. The CDR3 totals 14 residues. Germline V gene sequence: CDR1 SGHDT, CDR2 YYEEEE.

This sequence joins TRBV28 and TRBJ2-1; 11 nucleotides line up with TRBD2. This CDR3 region has 15 residues. CDR1 and CDR2 from the germline V gene are MDHEN and SYDVKM. V shed 5 bases, J shed 6 bases, and the junction held 6 bases outside the gene matches. CDR3 residues: CASSTIAGGSNEQFF. DNA for the CDR3: TGTGCCAGCAGTACGATAGCGGGAGGGAGCAATGAGCAGTTCTTC.

Only one count was recorded for this clone. V and J are TRBV7-2 and TRBJ2-7; D gene ambiguous. The CDR3 contains 15 residues. V lost 2 bases to trimming and J lost 4 bases, with 15 bases between them. Per germline, CDR1 SGHTA and CDR2 FQGNSA. CDR3 in amino acids: CASSLFETGFYEQYF. CDR3 DNA sequence: TGTGCCAGCAGCTTATTTGAGACGGGTTTTTACGAGCAGTACTTC.

The V gene is TRBV6-5, the J gene TRBJ1-2, with TRBD1 matching over 9 bases. The CDR3 sequence is 14 residues long. From germline, CDR1 is MNHEY and CDR2 SVGAGI. V trimming: 5 bases; J trimming: 1 base; junction bases outside the gene matches: 2. CDR3 loop: CASSRQGVNYGYTF. In DNA form, the CDR3 reads TGTGCCAGCAGTCGACAGGGGGTTAACTATGGCTACACCTTC.

This clone has a handful of counts. The V call is TRBV9, the J call TRBJ2-1, with 11 bases aligning to TRBD2. Trimming cost V 2 bases and J 4 bases; bases outside gene matches: 2. The CDR3 sequence is 15 residues long. Germline V lookup: CDR1 SGDLS, CDR2 YYNGEE. CDR3 in amino acids: CASSVTSGTYNEQFF. The CDR3 region has the DNA TGTGCCAGCAGCGTGACTAGCGGGACATACAATGAGCAGTTCTTC.